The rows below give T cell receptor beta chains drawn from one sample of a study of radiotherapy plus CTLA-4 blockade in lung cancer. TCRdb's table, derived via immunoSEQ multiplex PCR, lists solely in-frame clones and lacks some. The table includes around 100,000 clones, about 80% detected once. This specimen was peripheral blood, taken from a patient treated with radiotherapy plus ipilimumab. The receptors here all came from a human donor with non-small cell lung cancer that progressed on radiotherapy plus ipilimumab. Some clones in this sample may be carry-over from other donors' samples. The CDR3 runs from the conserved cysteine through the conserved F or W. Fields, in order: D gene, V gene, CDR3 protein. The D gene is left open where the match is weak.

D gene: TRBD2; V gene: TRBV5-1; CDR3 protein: CASRTMGTSGGEETQYF
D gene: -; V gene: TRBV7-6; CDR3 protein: CASTPGTGELFF
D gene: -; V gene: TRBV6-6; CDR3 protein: CASSYSKDQYEQYF
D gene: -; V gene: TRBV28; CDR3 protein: CASSFLRIRNQPQHF
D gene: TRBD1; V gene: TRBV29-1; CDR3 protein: CSAAGTGGVENGYTF
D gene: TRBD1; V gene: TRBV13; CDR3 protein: CASSLGTGTYEQYF
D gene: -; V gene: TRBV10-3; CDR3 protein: CAISEGVNTEAFF
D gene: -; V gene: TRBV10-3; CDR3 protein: CAISEMDGMNTEAFF
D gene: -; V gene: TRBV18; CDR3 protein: CASSPVIGESYEQYF
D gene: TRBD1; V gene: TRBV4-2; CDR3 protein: CASSLGTENSPLHF
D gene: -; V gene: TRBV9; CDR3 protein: CASSRDLLETQYF
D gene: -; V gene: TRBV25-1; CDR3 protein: CASSSTRQDTDTQYF
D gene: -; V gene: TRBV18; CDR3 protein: CASSPSTGSDTQYF
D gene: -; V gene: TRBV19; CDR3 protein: CASSMTGAPNEKLFF
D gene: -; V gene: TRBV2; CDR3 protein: CASSDRVGTGELFF
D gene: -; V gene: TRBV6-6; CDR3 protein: CASNPRGEETQYF
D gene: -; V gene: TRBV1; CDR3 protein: CTSSQDSVMGNEQFF
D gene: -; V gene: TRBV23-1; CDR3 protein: CASRPGYDTQYF
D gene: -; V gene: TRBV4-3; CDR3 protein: CASSGLTGLAYGYTF
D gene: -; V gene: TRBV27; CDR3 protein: CASSLGYNEKLFF
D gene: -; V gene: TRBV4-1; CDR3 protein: CASSQRAPGNTEAFF
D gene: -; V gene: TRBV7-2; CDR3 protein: CASSLVGPPVGYTF
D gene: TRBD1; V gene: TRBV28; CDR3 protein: CASSFRGQPQHF